The 20 T cell receptor beta chains in this list originate from one sample, sequenced in a study of blood T cell repertoires in COVID-19. Clones were sequenced by immunoSEQ multiplex PCR, and TCRdb holds only the in-frame ones, with some missing. The sample includes about 39,000 clones, 86% of them seen just once. The specimen sequenced was peripheral blood. Every receptor here comes from a man in his sixties or seventies with acute or convalescent COVID-19.

This sequence joins TRBV30 and TRBJ1-3, with a possible D match to TRBD1 (5 bases). The CDR3 length is 15 residues. Germline V CDR1 and CDR2: GTSNPN, SVGIG (reference sequence). V shed 1 base and J shed 0 bases, with 10 bases lying between them. The chain's CDR3 is CAWSASQVSGNTIYF. The CDR3 DNA follows: TGTGCCTGGAGTGCGTCACAGGTCTCTGGAAACACCATATATTTT.

This clone was seen only a few times. V usage is TRBV11-2 and J usage is TRBJ2-1; 8 bases agree with TRBD2. J gave up 6 bases and V 6 bases, and 10 bases lay outside the gene matches. Germline V gene lookup returns CDR1 SGHAT and CDR2 FQNNGV. This CDR3 region has 15 residues. The CDR3 sequence: CASSFGRAEGNEQFF. Written as DNA, the CDR3 is TGTGCCAGCAGTTTCGGGAGGGCCGAGGGCAATGAGCAGTTCTTC.

The V call is TRBV11-2, the J call TRBJ1-5; 11 bases fit TRBD1. The CDR3 runs to 18 residues. CDR1 is SGHAT and CDR2 is FQNNGV in the germline V gene. Unmatched junction bases numbered 9, after V lost 3 bases and J lost 2 bases. The CDR3: CASSFGTGGSWGNQPQHF. CDR3 bases: TGTGCCAGCAGCTTCGGGACAGGGGGATCGTGGGGCAATCAGCCCCAGCATTTT.

The rearrangement uses TRBV16 and TRBJ2-1; TRBD2 aligns across 10 bases. The CDR3 contains 15 residues. Germline CDR1 KGHSY, CDR2 FQNENV. V shed 2 bases, J shed 7 bases, and the junction held 5 bases outside the gene matches. The CDR3 sequence: CASSQLAGEHNEQFF. The DNA for the CDR3 is TGTGCCAGCAGCCAACTAGCGGGAGAACATAATGAGCAGTTCTTC.

The chain couples TRBV7-9 to TRBJ2-3, with 9 bases identical to TRBD2. Germline lookup yields CDR1 SEHNR and CDR2 FQNEAQ (reference sequence). The trim removed 2 bases at V and 4 bases at J, leaving 7 bases unmatched. The CDR3 runs 16 residues. The CDR3 nucleotides read TGTGCCAGCAGCTTATGGGGGCTAGCGGGGTCAGATACGCAGTATTTT. Protein product: CASSLWGLAGSDTQYF.

This chain links TRBV6-5 with TRBJ2-7, with TRBD1 matching over 9 bases. V was clipped by 6 bases and J by 6 bases; unmatched bases: 6. The CDR3 runs to 13 residues. Germline V gives CDR1 MNHEY, CDR2 SVGAGI. CDR3 sequence: CASRITGGGEQYF. CDR3 coding DNA: TGTGCCAGCAGAATTACAGGGGGCGGCGAGCAGTACTTC.

V and J are TRBV15 and TRBJ2-1; TRBD2 matches at 9 bases. CDR1 and CDR2 from the germline V gene are LNHNV and YYDKDF (reference sequence). The V gene end was trimmed by 0 bases and the J gene end by 3 bases; junction bases not matched to a gene: 0. This CDR3 has 15 residues. CDR3 DNA: TGTGCCACCAGCAGAGAAGCGGGGGGCTACAATGAGCAGTTCTTC. It encodes CATSREAGGYNEQFF.

The chain couples TRBV11-2 to TRBJ1-4; D perhaps matches TRBD1 (5 bases). Germline values: CDR1 SGHAT, CDR2 FQNNGV. Trimming removed 3 bases at V and 5 bases at J, with 10 bases between. The CDR3 consists of 14 residues. The CDR3 sequence: CASSFRGVNEKLFF. CDR3 in DNA: TGTGCCAGCAGCTTTAGGGGCGTGAATGAAAAACTGTTTTTT.

V and J are TRBV28 and TRBJ1-4; TRBD1 matches 9 bases. The CDR3 extends over 16 amino acids. Germline-derived CDR1 and CDR2 are MDHEN and SYDVKM. V was pared by 4 bases and J by 7 bases, with 10 bases of the junction left unmatched. In DNA, the CDR3 is TGTGCCAGCAGTTACTCAACAGGGGGCGTAGGTGAAAAACTGTTTTTT. Its protein is CASSYSTGGVGEKLFF.

This clone was detected only once. This CDR3 reads CASGMDRGNQPQHF. In DNA form, the CDR3 reads TGTGCCAGCGGAATGGACAGGGGGAATCAGCCCCAGCATTTT. The rearrangement joins TRBV2 to TRBJ1-5, with 10 bases aligning to TRBD1. From germline, CDR1 is SNHLY and CDR2 FYNNEI. This CDR3 has 14 amino acids. Trimming at V came to 8 bases and at J to 4 bases, leaving 5 bases not matched to a gene.

The chain employs TRBV19 and TRBJ2-5; D is ambiguous. Germline V lookup: CDR1 LNHDA, CDR2 SQIVND (reference sequence). The CDR3 consists of 12 residues. Trimming removed 0 bases at V and 9 bases at J, with 8 bases between. The CDR3 DNA is TGTGCCAGTAGTATAGATCCCCCTTCCCAGTACTTC. Residues: CASSIDPPSQYF.

V is TRBV30 and J is TRBJ2-7; D is possibly TRBD2 (5 bases). CDR1 and CDR2 (germline): GTSNPN, SVGIG (reference sequence). This CDR3 has 13 amino acids. Deletions cut 5 bases from V and 6 bases from J, with 17 bases between. CDR3 nucleotides: TGTGCCTGGGGACGGGGTGGCGGATCCGAGCAGTACTTC. Translated: CAWGRGGGSEQYF.

The chain couples TRBV6-5 to TRBJ1-1, with D possibly matching TRBD1 (6 bases). There are 14 residues in the CDR3. Germline CDR1 and CDR2: MNHEY and SVGAGI. V was cut by 0 bases and J by 7 bases, with 12 bases left in between. CDR3 residues: CASSYSGASVEAFF. CDR3 nucleotides: TGTGCCAGCAGTTACTCGGGGGCAAGTGTTGAAGCTTTCTTT.

The genes are TRBV2 and TRBJ2-6; 7 positions match TRBD1. The CDR3 covers 19 residues. V was pared by 5 bases and J by 2 bases, with 15 bases of the junction left unmatched. Germline V gene data show CDR1 as SNHLY and CDR2 as FYNNEI. As DNA, the CDR3 is TGTGCCAGCAGTCTATTTCCGAGACAGGGAGTCCCTGGGGCCAACGTCCTGACTTTC. Encoded protein: CASSLFPRQGVPGANVLTF.

The V call is TRBV5-1, the J call TRBJ2-3; 10 bases map to TRBD1. The junction had 4 bases not matched to a gene; V was cut back by 0 bases and J by 3 bases. CDR1 is SGHRS, CDR2 YFSETQ, per germline. CDR3 size: 16 residues. The DNA for the CDR3 is TGCGCCAGCAGCTTGGATCGGGACAGGGGAACAGATACGCAGTATTTT. Amino acid sequence: CASSLDRDRGTDTQYF. The full variable domain, with the rest looked up from reference TRBV5-1 and TRBJ2-3, is KAGVTQTPRYLIKTRGQQVTLSCSPISGHRSVSWYQQTPGQGLQFLFEYFSETQRNKGNFPGRFSGRQFSNSRSEMNVSTLELGDSALYLCASSLDRDRGTDTQYFGPGTRLTVL.

In this sample, this clone turned up many times. The V and J genes are TRBV6-2 or TRBV6-3 and TRBJ2-1, with 7 bases matching TRBD1. The CDR3 length is 16 residues. Per the germline V gene, CDR1 is MNHEY and CDR2 is SVGEGT. The junction had 10 bases not matched to a gene; V was cut back by 4 bases and J by 4 bases. The DNA of the CDR3 is TGTGCCAGCAGTTCCTCCCCGGGGACAGTGTACAATGAGCAGTTCTTC. It translates to CASSSSPGTVYNEQFF.

The V and J genes are TRBV30 and TRBJ1-4; TRBD1 is a possible D gene (6 bases). CDR1 GTSNPN and CDR2 SVGIG come from the germline V gene (reference sequence). The CDR3 is made up of 14 amino acids. Deletions cut 2 bases from V and 5 bases from J, with 12 bases between. CDR3 sequence: CAWSRGARNEKLFF. CDR3 nucleotide sequence: TGTGCCTGGAGTCGGGGGGCGCGCAATGAAAAACTGTTTTTT.

V gene TRBV9 combines with J gene TRBJ1-1; TRBD1 matches at 7 bases. CDR3 size: 14 residues. Germline V lookup: CDR1 SGDLS, CDR2 YYNGEE. V lost 4 bases to trimming and J lost 11 bases; unmatched junction nucleotides: 14. CDR3 sequence reads: CASSPGQQGRTAFF. The DNA of the CDR3 is TGTGCCAGCAGCCCAGGACAACAGGGGAGGACGGCTTTCTTT.

This sequence joins TRBV9 and TRBJ1-1; no definite D call. The CDR3 runs to 13 residues. V was clipped by 4 bases and J by 2 bases, with 9 bases between them. Per the germline V gene, CDR1 is SGDLS and CDR2 is YYNGEE. The CDR3 protein is CASSSTINTEAFF. Here the CDR3 DNA reads TGTGCCAGCAGCTCAACTATAAACACTGAAGCTTTCTTT.

V and J are TRBV7-9 and TRBJ2-1; TRBD2 matches 11 bases. The length of the CDR3 is 17 residues. The germline V gene has CDR1 SEHNR and CDR2 FQNEAQ (reference sequence). Trimming at V came to 5 bases and at J to 6 bases, leaving 12 bases not matched to a gene. The DNA of the CDR3 is TGTGCCAGCAGCCCCCCCCGTAGACTAGCGGGAAGCAATGAGCAGTTCTTC. As protein: CASSPPRRLAGSNEQFF.